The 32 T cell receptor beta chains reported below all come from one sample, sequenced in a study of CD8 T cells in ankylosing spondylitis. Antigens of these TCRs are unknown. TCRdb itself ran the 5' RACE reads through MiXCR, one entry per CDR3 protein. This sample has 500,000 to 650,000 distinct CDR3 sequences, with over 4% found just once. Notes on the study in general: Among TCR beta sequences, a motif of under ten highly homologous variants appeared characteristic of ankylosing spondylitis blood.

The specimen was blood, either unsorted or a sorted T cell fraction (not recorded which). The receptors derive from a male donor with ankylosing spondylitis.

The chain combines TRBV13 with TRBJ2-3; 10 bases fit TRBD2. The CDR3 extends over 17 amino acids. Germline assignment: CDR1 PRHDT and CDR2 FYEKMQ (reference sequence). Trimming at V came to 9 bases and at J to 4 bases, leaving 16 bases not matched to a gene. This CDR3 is CARGPGYGTSASDTQYF. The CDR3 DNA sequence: TGTGCCAGGGGCCCCGGGTACGGGACTAGCGCTTCAGATACGCAGTATTTT.

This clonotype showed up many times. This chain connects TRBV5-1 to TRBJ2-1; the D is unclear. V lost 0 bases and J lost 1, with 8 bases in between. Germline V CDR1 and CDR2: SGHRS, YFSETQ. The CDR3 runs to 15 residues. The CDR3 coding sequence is TGCGCCAGCAGCTTGGCGCTGAATTCCTACAATGAGCAGTTCTTC. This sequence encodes CASSLALNSYNEQFF.

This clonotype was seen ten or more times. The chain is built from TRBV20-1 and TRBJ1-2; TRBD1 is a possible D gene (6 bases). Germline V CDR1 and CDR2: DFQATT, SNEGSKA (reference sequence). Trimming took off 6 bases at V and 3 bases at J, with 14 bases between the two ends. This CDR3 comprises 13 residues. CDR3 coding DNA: TGCAGTGCGAACTCAGGGGTGGACTATGGCTACACCTTC. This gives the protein CSANSGVDYGYTF.

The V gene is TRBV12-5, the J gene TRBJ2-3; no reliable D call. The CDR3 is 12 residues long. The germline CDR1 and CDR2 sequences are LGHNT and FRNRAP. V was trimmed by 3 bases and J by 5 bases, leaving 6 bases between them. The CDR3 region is CASGFNLDTQYF. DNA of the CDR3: TGTGCTAGTGGTTTCAACCTAGATACGCAGTATTTT.

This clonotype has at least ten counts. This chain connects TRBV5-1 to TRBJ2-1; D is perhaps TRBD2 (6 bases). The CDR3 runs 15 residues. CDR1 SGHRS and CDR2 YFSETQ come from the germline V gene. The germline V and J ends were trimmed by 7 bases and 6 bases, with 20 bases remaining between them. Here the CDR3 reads CASDSSSEGTNEQFF. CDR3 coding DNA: TGCGCCAGCGACTCATCTAGCGAGGGGACCAATGAGCAGTTCTTC.

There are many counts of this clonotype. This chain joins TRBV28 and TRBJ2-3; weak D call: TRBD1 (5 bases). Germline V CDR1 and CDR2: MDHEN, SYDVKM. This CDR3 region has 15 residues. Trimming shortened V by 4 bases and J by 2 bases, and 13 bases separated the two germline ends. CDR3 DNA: TGTGCCAGCAGTTCACGAGACAGCGCCACAGATACGCAGTATTTT. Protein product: CASSSRDSATDTQYF.

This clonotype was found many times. CDR3 in DNA: TGTGCCAGCATTCGACTAGGGTCCTACAATGAGCAGTTCTTC. This gives the protein CASIRLGSYNEQFF. The chain links TRBV12-3 or TRBV12-4 to TRBJ2-1; tentative D call: TRBD2 (6 bases). Trimming left V 7 bases short and J 1 base short, with 11 bases between. This CDR3 comprises 14 residues.

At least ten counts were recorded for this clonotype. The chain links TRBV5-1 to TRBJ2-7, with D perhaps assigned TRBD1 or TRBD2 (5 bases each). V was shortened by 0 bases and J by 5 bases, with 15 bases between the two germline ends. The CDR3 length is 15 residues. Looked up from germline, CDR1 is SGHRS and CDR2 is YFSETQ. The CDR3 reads CASSLARGTVDEQYF. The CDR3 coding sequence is TGCGCCAGCAGCTTGGCCCGAGGGACCGTGGACGAGCAGTACTTC.

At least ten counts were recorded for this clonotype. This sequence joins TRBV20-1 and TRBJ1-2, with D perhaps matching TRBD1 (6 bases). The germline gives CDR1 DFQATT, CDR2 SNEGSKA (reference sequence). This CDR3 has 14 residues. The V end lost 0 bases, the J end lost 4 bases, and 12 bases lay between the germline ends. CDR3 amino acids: CSARDHREGYGYTF. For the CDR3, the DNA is TGCAGTGCTAGAGATCACAGGGAGGGCTATGGCTACACCTTC.

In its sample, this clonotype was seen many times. In DNA, the CDR3 is TGTGCCAGCAGTGGTAAGGCGGCCGGCACCCCGCGGTACTTC. This encodes CASSGKAAGTPRYF. The chain employs TRBV25-1 and TRBJ2-7; D is ambiguous. Germline V lookup: CDR1 MGHDK, CDR2 SYGVNS. V lost 4 bases and J lost 12, with 22 bases in between. The CDR3 spans 14 residues.

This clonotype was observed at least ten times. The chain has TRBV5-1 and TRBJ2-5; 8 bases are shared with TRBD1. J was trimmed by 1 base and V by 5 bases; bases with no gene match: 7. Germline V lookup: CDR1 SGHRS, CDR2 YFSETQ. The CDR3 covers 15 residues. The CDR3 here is CASSFDRGIQETQYF. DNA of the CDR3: TGCGCCAGCAGTTTCGACAGGGGAATCCAAGAGACCCAGTACTTC.

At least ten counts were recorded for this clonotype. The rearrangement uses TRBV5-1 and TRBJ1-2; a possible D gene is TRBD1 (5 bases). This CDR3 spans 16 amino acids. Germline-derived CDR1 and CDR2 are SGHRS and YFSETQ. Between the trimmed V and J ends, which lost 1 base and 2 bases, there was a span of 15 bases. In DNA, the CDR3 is TGCGCCAGCAGCTTGACCGGCGGGACCCAAAACTATGGCTACACCTTC. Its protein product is CASSLTGGTQNYGYTF.

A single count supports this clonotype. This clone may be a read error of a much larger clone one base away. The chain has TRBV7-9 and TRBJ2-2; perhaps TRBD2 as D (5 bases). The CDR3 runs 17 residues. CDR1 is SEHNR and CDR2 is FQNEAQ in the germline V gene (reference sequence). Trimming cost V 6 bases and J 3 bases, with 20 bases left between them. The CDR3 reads CASSQALSDGDTGELFF. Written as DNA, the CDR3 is TGTGCCAGCAGTCAGGCCCTCTCTGACGGGGACACCGGGGAGCTGTTTTTT. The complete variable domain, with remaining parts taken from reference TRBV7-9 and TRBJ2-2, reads DTGVSQNPRHKITKRGQNVTFRCDPISEHNRLYWYRQTLGQGPEFLTYFQNEAQLEKSRLLSDRFSAERPKGSFSTLEIQRTEQGDSAMYLCASSQALSDGDTGELFFGEGSRLTVL.

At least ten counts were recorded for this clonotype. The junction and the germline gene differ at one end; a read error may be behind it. This CDR3 is CASSLLGANTGELFF. The CDR3 nucleotides are TGTGCCAGCAGTTTACTGGGGGCGAACACCGGGGAGCTGTTTTTT. The chain employs TRBV5-1 and TRBJ2-2; either TRBD1 or TRBD2 may supply D (5 bases each). Per germline, CDR1 SGHRS and CDR2 YFSETQ. CDR3 length: 15 amino acids.

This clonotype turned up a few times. The CDR3 DNA sequence: TGCAGTGCTAGGGCCGGGACAGCTAAAAACATTCAGTACTTC. This encodes CSARAGTAKNIQYF. The V and J genes are TRBV20-1 and TRBJ2-4; 7 bases align to TRBD1. The junction had 6 bases not matched to a gene; V was cut back by 3 bases and J by 4 bases. From germline, CDR1 is DFQATT and CDR2 SNEGSKA (reference sequence). This CDR3 is built from 14 residues.

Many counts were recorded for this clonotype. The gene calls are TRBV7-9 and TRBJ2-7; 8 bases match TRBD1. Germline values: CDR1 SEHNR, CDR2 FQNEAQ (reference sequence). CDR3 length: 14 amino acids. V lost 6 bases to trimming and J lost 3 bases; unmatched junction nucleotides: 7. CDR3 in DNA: TGTGCCAGCAGTTTACAGGGGGAACGCTACGAGCAGTACTTC. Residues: CASSLQGERYEQYF.

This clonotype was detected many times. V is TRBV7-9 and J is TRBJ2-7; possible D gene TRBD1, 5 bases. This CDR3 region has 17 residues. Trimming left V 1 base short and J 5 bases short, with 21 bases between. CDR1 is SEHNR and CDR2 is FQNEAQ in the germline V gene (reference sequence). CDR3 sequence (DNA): TGTGCCAGCAGCTTAGAGCCAGGACACCCTTTTGGGAACGAGCAGTACTTC. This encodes CASSLEPGHPFGNEQYF.

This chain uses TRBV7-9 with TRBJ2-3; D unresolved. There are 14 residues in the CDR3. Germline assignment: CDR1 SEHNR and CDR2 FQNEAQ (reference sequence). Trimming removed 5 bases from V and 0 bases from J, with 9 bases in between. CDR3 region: CASSPFTSTDTQYF. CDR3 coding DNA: TGTGCCAGCAGCCCCTTCACAAGCACAGATACGCAGTATTTT. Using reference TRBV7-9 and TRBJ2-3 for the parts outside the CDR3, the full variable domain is DTGVSQNPRHKITKRGQNVTFRCDPISEHNRLYWYRQTLGQGPEFLTYFQNEAQLEKSRLLSDRFSAERPKGSFSTLEIQRTEQGDSAMYLCASSPFTSTDTQYFGPGTRLTVL.

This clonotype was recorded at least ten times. Here the CDR3 reads CASSRPGPNYGYTF. The DNA for the CDR3 is TGTGCCAGCAGCCGACCGGGGCCTAACTATGGCTACACCTTC. The chain recombines TRBV7-9 with TRBJ1-2; D perhaps matches TRBD1 (5 bases). This CDR3 spans 14 amino acids. CDR1 and CDR2 (germline): SEHNR, FQNEAQ (reference sequence). Trimming removed 5 bases from V and 0 bases from J, with 10 bases in between.

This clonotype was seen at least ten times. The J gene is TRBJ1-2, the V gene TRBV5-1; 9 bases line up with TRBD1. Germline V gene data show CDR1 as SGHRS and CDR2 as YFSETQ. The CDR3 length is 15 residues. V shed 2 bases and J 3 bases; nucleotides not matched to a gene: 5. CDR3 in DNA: TGCGCCAGCAGCTTTACAGGGGGCGAGGACTATGGCTACACCTTC. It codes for CASSFTGGEDYGYTF.

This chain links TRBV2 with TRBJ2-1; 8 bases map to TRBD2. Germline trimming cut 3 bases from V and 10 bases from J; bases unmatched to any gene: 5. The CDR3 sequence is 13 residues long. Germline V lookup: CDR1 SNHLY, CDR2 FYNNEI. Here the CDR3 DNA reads TGTGCCAGCAGTGAGTGGGTAGCGGGGGAGCAGTTCTTC. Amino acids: CASSEWVAGEQFF.

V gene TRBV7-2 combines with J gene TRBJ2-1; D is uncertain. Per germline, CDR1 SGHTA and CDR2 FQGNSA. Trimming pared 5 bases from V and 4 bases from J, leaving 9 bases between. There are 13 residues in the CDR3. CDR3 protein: CASSLTKYNEQFF. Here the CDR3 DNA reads TGTGCCAGCAGCCTCACTAAGTACAATGAGCAGTTCTTC.

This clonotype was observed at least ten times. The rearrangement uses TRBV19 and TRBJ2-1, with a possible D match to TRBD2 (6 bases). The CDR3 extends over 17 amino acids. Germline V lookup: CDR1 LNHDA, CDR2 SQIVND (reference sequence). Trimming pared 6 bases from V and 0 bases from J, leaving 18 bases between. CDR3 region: CASSQHREPSSYNEQFF. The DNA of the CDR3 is TGTGCCAGTAGCCAACATCGGGAGCCGAGCTCCTACAATGAGCAGTTCTTC.

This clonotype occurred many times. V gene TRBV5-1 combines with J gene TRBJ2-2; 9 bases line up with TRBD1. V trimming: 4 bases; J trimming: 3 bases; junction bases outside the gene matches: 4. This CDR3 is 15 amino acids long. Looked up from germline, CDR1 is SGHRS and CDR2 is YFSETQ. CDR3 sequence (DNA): TGCGCCAGCAGCAGGGGACAGGGATACACCGGGGAGCTGTTTTTT. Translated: CASSRGQGYTGELFF.

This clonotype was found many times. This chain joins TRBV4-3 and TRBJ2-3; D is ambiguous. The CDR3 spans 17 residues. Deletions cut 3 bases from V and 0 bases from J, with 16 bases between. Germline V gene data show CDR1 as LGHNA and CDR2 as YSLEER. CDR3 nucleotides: TGCGCCAGCAGCCATCAACCGACCGGTTCTAGCACAGATACGCAGTATTTT. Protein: CASSHQPTGSSTDTQYF.

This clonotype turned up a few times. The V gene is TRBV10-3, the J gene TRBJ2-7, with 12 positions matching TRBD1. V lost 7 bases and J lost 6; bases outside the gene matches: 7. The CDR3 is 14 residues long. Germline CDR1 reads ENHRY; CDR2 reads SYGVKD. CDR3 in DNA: TGTGCCATCACCCCGGGACAGGGGGCTGGCGAGCAGTACTTC. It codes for CAITPGQGAGEQYF.

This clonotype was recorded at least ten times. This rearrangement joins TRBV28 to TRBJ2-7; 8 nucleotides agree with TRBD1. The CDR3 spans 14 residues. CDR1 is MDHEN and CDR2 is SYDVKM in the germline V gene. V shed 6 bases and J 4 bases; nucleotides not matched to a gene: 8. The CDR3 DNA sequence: TGTGCCAGCAGCCTCCCGGACAGGGTTTACGAGCAGTACTTC. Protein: CASSLPDRVYEQYF.

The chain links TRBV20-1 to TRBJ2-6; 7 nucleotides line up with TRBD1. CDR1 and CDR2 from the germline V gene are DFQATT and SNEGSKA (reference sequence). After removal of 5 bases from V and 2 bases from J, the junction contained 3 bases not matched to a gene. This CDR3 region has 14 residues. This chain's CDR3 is CSADTGAGANVLTF. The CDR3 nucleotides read TGCAGTGCTGATACAGGGGCTGGGGCCAACGTCCTGACTTTC.

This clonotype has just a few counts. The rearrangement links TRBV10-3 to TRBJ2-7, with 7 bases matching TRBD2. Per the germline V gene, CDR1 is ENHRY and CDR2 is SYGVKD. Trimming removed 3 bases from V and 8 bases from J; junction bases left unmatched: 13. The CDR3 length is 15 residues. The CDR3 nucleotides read TGTGCCATCAGTGAAGGTGGTGGGGGGGTAGGGAAGCAGTACTTC. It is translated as CAISEGGGGVGKQYF.

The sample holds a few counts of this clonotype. CDR3 bases: TGTGCCAGCAGCCAAATATTCCGGGACTTCGCCAACGTCCTGACTTTC. Translated: CASSQIFRDFANVLTF. The gene calls are TRBV5-5 and TRBJ2-6; D is possibly TRBD2 (6 bases). The germline gives CDR1 SGHKS, CDR2 YYEKEE (reference sequence). Deletions cut 4 bases from V and 7 bases from J, with 18 bases between. CDR3 length: 16 amino acids.

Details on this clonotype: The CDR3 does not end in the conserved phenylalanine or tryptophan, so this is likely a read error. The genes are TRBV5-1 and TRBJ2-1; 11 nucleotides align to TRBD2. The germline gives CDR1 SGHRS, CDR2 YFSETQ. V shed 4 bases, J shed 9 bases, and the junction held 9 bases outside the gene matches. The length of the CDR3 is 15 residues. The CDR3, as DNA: TGCGCCAGCAGCCCCCTAGCGGGAGGCCCCCTTGAGCAGTTCATC. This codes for CASSPLAGGPLEQFI.

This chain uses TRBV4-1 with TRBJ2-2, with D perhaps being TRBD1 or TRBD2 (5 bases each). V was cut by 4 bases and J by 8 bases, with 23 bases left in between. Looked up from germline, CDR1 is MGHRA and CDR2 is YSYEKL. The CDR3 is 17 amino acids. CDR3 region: CASSPGLGRSRPGELFF. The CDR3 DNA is TGCGCCAGCAGCCCAGGGCTGGGACGGTCCCGCCCGGGGGAGCTGTTTTTT.